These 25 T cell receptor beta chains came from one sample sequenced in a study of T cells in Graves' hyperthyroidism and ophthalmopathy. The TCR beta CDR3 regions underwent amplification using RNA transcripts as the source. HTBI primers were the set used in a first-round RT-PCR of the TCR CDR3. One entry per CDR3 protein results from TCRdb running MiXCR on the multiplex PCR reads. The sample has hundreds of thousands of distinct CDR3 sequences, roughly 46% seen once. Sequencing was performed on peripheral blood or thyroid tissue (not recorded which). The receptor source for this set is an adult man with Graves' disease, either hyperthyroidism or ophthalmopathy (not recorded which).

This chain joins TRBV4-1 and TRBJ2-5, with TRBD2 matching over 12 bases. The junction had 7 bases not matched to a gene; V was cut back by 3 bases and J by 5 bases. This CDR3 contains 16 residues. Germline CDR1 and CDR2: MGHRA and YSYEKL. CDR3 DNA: TGCGCCAGCAGCCAGAACGGACTAGCGGGAAGGGAGACCCAGTACTTC. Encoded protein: CASSQNGLAGRETQYF.

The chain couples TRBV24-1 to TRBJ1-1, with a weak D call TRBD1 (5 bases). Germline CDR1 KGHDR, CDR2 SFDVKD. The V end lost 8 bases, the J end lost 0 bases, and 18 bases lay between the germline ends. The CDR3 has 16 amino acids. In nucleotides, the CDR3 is TGTGCCACCACAAAAAGAGACAGCAGTATGAACACTGAAGCTTTCTTT. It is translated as CATTKRDSSMNTEAFF.

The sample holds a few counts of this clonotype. CDR3 bases: TGCAGTGCCACTACAGAGAACACTGAAGCTTTCTTT. It codes for CSATTENTEAFF. V gene TRBV20-1 combines with J gene TRBJ1-1; D gene unclear. CDR3 size: 12 residues. With 6 bases removed from V and 1 base from J, the gap between germline ends came to 9 bases. CDR1 and CDR2 (germline): DFQATT, SNEGSKA (reference sequence).

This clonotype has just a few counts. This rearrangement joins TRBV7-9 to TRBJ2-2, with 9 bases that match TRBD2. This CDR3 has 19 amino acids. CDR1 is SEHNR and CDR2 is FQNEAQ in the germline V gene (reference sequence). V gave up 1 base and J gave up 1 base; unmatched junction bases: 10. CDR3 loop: CASSLDFWSSGKNTGELFF. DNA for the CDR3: TGTGCCAGCAGCTTAGACTTTTGGTCTAGCGGGAAGAACACCGGGGAGCTGTTTTTT.

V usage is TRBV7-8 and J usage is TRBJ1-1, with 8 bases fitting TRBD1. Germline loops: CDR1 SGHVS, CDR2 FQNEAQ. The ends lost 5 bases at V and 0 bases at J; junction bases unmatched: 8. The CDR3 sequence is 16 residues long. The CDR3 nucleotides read TGTGCCAGCAGCCCTCAGACAGGGGCTTTGAACACTGAAGCTTTCTTT. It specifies CASSPQTGALNTEAFF.

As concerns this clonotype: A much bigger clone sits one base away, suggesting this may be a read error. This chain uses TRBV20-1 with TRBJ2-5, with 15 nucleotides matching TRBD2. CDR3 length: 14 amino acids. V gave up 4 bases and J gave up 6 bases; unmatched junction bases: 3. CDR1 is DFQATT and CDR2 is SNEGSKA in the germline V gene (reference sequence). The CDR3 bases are TGCAGTGCTACGGGACTAGCGGGAGGAAAGACCCAGTACTTC. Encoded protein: CSATGLAGGKTQYF.

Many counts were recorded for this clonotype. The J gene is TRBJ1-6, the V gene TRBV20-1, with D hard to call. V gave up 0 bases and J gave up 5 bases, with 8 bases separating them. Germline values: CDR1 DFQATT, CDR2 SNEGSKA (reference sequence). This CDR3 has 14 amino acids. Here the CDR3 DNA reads TGCAGTGCTAGAGATCGGCCAGATAATTCACCCCTCCACTTT. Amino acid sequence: CSARDRPDNSPLHF.

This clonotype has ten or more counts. The CDR3 spells CASRFTRVGNQPQHF. In DNA form, the CDR3 reads TGTGCCAGCAGGTTCACCAGGGTTGGCAATCAGCCCCAGCATTTT. This sequence joins TRBV6-1 and TRBJ1-5, with TRBD1 as a possible D gene (5 bases). CDR1 is MNHNS, CDR2 SASEGT, per germline. V lost 6 bases and J 2 bases, leaving 14 bases between the germline ends. This CDR3 comprises 15 residues.

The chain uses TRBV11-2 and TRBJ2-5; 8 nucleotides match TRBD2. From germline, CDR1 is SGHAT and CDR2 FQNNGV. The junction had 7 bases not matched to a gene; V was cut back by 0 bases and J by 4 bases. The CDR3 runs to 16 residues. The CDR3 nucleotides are TGTGCCAGCAGCTTAGACAGGGCGGGAGGAGTAGAGACCCAGTACTTC. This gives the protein CASSLDRAGGVETQYF.

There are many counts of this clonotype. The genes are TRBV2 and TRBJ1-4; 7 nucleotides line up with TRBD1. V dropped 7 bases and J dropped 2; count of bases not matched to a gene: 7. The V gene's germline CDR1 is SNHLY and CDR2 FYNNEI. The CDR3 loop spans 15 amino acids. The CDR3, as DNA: TGTGCCAGCAACCGACAGGGCTCGACTAATGAAAAACTGTTTTTT. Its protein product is CASNRQGSTNEKLFF.

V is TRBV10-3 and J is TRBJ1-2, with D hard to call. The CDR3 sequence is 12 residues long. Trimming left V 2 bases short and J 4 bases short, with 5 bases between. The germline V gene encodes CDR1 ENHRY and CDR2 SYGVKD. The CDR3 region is CAISEVAYGYTF. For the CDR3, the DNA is TGTGCCATCAGTGAGGTGGCCTATGGCTACACCTTC.

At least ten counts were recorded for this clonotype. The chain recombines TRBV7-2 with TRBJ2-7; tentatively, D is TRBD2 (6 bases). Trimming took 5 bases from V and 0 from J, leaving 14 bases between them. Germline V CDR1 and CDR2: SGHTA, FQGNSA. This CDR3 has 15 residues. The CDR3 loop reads CASSLSGLSSYEQYF. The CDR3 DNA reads TGTGCCAGCAGCCTTAGCGGACTAAGCTCCTACGAGCAGTACTTC.

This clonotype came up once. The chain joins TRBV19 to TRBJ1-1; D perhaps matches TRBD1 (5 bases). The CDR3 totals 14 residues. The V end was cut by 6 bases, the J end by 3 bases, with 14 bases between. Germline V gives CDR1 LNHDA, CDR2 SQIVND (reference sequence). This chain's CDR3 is CASRGRGIHTEAFF. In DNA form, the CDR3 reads TGTGCCAGTAGAGGGCGGGGGATACACACTGAAGCTTTCTTT.

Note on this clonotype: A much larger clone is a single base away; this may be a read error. In nucleotides, the CDR3 is TGTGCCAGCGTCTTCCACGAAGCTAACTATGGCCACACCTTC. Its protein is CASVFHEANYGHTF. V is TRBV2 and J is TRBJ1-2, with D hard to call. Per germline, CDR1 SNHLY and CDR2 FYNNEI. The CDR3 extends over 14 amino acids.

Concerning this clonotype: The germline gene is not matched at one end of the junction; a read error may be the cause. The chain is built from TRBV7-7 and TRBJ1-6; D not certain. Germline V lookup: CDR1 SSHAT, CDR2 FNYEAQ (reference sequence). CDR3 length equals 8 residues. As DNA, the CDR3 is TGTGCTAGCAGCTTGTCACAATTT. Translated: CASSLSQF.

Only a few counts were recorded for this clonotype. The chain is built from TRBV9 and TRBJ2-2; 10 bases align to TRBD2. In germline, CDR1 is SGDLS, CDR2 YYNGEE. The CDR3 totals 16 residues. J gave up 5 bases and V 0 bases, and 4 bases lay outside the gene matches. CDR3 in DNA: TGTGCCAGCAGCGTAGGGACTAGCGGAGTTACCGGGGAGCTGTTTTTT. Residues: CASSVGTSGVTGELFF.

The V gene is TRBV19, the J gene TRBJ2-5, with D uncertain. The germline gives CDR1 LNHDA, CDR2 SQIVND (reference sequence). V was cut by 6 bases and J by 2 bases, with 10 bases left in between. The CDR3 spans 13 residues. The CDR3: CASRPSGQETQYF. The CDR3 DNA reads TGTGCCAGTAGGCCCTCAGGACAAGAGACCCAGTACTTC.

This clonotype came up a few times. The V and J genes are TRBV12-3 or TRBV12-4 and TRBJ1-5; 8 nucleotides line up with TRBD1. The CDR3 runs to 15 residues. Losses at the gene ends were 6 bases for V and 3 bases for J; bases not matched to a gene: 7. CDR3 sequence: CASRPGQVTNQPQHF. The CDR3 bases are TGTGCCAGCAGACCGGGACAGGTTACCAATCAGCCCCAGCATTTT.

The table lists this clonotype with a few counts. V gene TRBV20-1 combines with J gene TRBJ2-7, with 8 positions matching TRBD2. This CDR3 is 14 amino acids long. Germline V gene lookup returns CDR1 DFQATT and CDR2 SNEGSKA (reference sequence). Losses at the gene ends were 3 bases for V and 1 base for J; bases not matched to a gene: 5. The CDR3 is CSASVGLASYEQYF. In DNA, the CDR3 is TGCAGTGCTAGTGTCGGACTAGCTTCCTACGAGCAGTACTTC.

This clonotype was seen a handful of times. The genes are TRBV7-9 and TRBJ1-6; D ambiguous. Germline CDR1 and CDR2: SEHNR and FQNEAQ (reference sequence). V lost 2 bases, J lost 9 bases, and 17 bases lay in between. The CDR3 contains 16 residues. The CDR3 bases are TGTGCCAGCAGCTTACCCTTTTCGGGGAGAGGTTCACCCCTCCACTTT. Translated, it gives CASSLPFSGRGSPLHF.

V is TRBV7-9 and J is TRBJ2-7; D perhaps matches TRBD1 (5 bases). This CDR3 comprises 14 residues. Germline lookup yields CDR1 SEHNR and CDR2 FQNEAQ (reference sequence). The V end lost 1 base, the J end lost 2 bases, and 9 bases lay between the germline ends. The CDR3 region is CASSLEQVAYEQYF. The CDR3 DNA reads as TGTGCCAGCAGCTTAGAACAGGTCGCCTACGAGCAGTACTTC.

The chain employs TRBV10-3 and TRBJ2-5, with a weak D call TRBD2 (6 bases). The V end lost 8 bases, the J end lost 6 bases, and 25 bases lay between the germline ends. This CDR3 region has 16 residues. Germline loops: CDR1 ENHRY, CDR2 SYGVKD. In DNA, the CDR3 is TGTGCCATCGTTCGGGGGTGGGGGAGGATGGGAAAGACCCAGTACTTC. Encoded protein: CAIVRGWGRMGKTQYF.

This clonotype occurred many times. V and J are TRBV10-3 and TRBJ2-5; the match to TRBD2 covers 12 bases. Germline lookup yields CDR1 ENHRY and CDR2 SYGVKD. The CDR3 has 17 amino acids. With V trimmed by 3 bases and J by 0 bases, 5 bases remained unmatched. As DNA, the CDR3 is TGTGCCATCAGTGACGACCTAGCGGGAGGGAACCAAGAGACCCAGTACTTC. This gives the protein CAISDDLAGGNQETQYF.

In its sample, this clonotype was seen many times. The CDR3 here is CASSLLGSGANVLTF. The DNA for the CDR3 is TGCGCCAGCAGCTTGCTGGGCTCTGGGGCCAACGTCCTGACTTTC. This sequence joins TRBV5-1 and TRBJ2-6; D is unresolved. CDR1 is SGHRS and CDR2 is YFSETQ in the germline V gene. The CDR3 extends over 15 amino acids. Trimming removed 1 base from V and 0 bases from J, with 5 bases in between. The whole variable domain, remainder taken from reference TRBV5-1 and TRBJ2-6, is KAGVTQTPRYLIKTRGQQVTLSCSPISGHRSVSWYQQTPGQGLQFLFEYFSETQRNKGNFPGRFSGRQFSNSRSEMNVSTLELGDSALYLCASSLLGSGANVLTFGAGSRLTVL.

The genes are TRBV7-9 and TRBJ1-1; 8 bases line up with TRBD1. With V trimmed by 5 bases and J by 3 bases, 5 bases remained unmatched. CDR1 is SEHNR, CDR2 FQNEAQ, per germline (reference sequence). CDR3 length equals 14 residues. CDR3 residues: CASSPDRVHTEAFF. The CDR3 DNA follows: TGTGCCAGCAGCCCGGACAGGGTCCACACTGAAGCTTTCTTT. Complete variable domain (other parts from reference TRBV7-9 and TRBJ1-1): DTGVSQNPRHKITKRGQNVTFRCDPISEHNRLYWYRQTLGQGPEFLTYFQNEAQLEKSRLLSDRFSAERPKGSFSTLEIQRTEQGDSAMYLCASSPDRVHTEAFFGQGTRLTVV.